This T cell receptor beta chain was recovered during a study of response to subunit inactivated influenza vaccine. Overall study findings and caveats: Few additional T cells are recruited per seasonal influenza vaccination, authors suggested.

TCRdb reprocessed the RT-PCR reads with MiXCR, giving one entry per CDR3 protein. The sample lists about 780,000 distinct CDR3 sequences; about a fifth were seen once. Of note for this clonotype: As yet, its antigen is unknown.

Germline lookup yields CDR1 DFQATT and CDR2 SNEGSKA (reference sequence). V was clipped by 5 bases and J by 1 base; unmatched bases: 7. CDR3 length: 15 amino acids. Material: PBMCs from blood, obtained roughly 5 days after vaccination. J is TRBJ2-7 and V is TRBV20-1, with TRBD2 identical over 11 bases. The receptor's source is a man aged 50 or older who received an inactivated influenza vaccine. CDR3 region: CSADGLAGFSYEQYF. Here the CDR3 DNA reads TGCAGTGCTGACGGACTAGCGGGCTTTTCCTACGAGCAGTACTTC.